Below are 27 T cell receptor beta chains sequenced from a single sample in a study of T-cell reconstitution after alpha-beta-depleted transplantation in children. This sample's TCRbeta library carried unique molecular identifier barcodes. Each CDR3 protein is one row after TCRdb ran MiXCR on the PCR reads. Counted here are a few hundred thousand distinct CDR3 sequences, roughly an eighth occurring once; the ten biggest clones make up about 6%. The sequenced sample was PBMCs from the stem cell graft donor, obtained from the stem cell graft. These receptors all come from a human donor who donated a stem cell graft to a child with combined immunodeficiency.

This clonotype showed up many times. The J gene is TRBJ2-3, the V gene TRBV9; 8 bases match TRBD2. The CDR3 runs to 16 residues. CDR1 is SGDLS and CDR2 is YYNGEE in the germline V gene. V lost 4 bases and J lost 3; bases outside the gene matches: 10. The CDR3 spells CASSPWASGQTDTQYF. The CDR3 DNA is TGTGCCAGCAGCCCGTGGGCTAGCGGGCAAACAGATACGCAGTATTTT. Supplemented by reference TRBV9 and TRBJ2-3, the full variable domain reads DSGVTQTPKHLITATGQRVTLRCSPRSGDLSVYWYQQSLDQGLQFLIQYYNGEERAKGNILERFSAQQFPDLHSELNLSSLELGDSALYFCASSPWASGQTDTQYFGPGTRLTVL.

The rearrangement joins TRBV19 to TRBJ2-5, with 13 positions matching TRBD2. In germline, CDR1 is LNHDA, CDR2 SQIVND (reference sequence). J lost 4 bases, V lost 3 bases, and 8 bases had no gene match. The CDR3 consists of 17 residues. CDR3 coding DNA: TGTGCCAGTAGTATCCCCGGACTAGCGGGAGTGGGAGAGACCCAGTACTTC. It codes for CASSIPGLAGVGETQYF.

The chain recombines TRBV7-3 with TRBJ2-5; unclear D gene. Trimming cost V 5 bases and J 0 bases, with 10 bases left between them. The V gene's germline CDR1 is SGHTA and CDR2 FQGTGA. CDR3 length equals 14 residues. DNA for the CDR3: TGTGCCAGCAGCCCTCGTGGGTACCAAGAGACCCAGTACTTC. Its translation is CASSPRGYQETQYF.

There are a few counts of this clonotype. CDR3 loop: CAITGDSYEQYF. The DNA of the CDR3 is TGTGCCATCACCGGGGACAGCTACGAGCAGTACTTC. The chain employs TRBV10-3 and TRBJ2-7; 7 positions match TRBD1. There are 12 residues in the CDR3. The V gene end was trimmed by 7 bases and the J gene end by 3 bases; junction bases not matched to a gene: 3. Germline V CDR1 and CDR2: ENHRY, SYGVKD.

This clonotype was detected ten times or more. This rearrangement joins TRBV9 to TRBJ1-6, with D possibly matching TRBD1 (5 bases). CDR3 length: 15 residues. Germline V gene sequence: CDR1 SGDLS, CDR2 YYNGEE. V gave up 0 bases and J gave up 10 bases, with 14 bases separating them. CDR3: CASSVEGRGESPLHF. CDR3 nucleotide sequence: TGTGCCAGCAGCGTAGAGGGTAGGGGTGAGTCACCCCTCCACTTT.

The chain employs TRBV6-2 or TRBV6-3 and TRBJ1-5, with a possible D match to TRBD1 (6 bases). The CDR3 loop spans 18 amino acids. V lost 7 bases and J lost 4, with 26 bases in between. CDR1 and CDR2 (germline): MNHEY, SVGEGT. The CDR3 is CASTNRIGGLGTNQPQHF. In DNA, the CDR3 is TGTGCCAGCACCAACAGGATAGGGGGTTTGGGCACTAATCAGCCCCAGCATTTT.

This clonotype was observed at least ten times. The chain joins TRBV4-3 to TRBJ2-3, with a possible D match to TRBD2 (6 bases). The CDR3 loop spans 14 amino acids. Trimming removed 1 base from V and 1 base from J, with 6 bases in between. Germline V lookup: CDR1 LGHNA, CDR2 YSLEER. As DNA, the CDR3 is TGCGCCAGCAGCCAAGGCGGGGGCACAGATACGCAGTATTTT. Translated, it gives CASSQGGGTDTQYF.

In its sample, this clonotype was seen once. V and J are TRBV3-1 and TRBJ2-7, with TRBD2 identical over 10 bases. Unmatched junction bases numbered 5, after V lost 2 bases and J lost 1 base. The CDR3 has 16 amino acids. Looked up from germline, CDR1 is LGHDT and CDR2 is YNNKEL (reference sequence). CDR3 nucleotides: TGTGCCAGCAGCCAAACCGGACTAGCGGAATCCTACGAGCAGTACTTC. This sequence encodes CASSQTGLAESYEQYF.

This clonotype appeared a few times. The chain couples TRBV5-1 to TRBJ2-1; 7 bases match TRBD2. This CDR3 region has 15 residues. J gave up 5 bases and V 4 bases, and 9 bases lay outside the gene matches. The germline gives CDR1 SGHRS, CDR2 YFSETQ. The CDR3 DNA sequence: TGCGCCAGCAGCGATGAGCCTAGCGGCAACAATGAGCAGTTCTTC. It translates to CASSDEPSGNNEQFF.

This clonotype showed up just a few times. This chain joins TRBV15 and TRBJ1-2; 8 nucleotides agree with TRBD1. Germline CDR1 is LNHNV and CDR2 is YYDKDF (reference sequence). CDR3 length: 14 amino acids. The V and J ends lost 1 base and 6 bases, in that order; junction bases with no gene match: 4. CDR3 in amino acids: CATSRVQGGDGYTF. CDR3 DNA: TGTGCCACCAGCAGAGTACAGGGGGGGGATGGCTACACCTTC.

This clonotype was counted ten times or more. The chain employs TRBV12-3 or TRBV12-4 and TRBJ1-4, with TRBD1 matching over 8 bases. J was trimmed by 8 bases and V by 3 bases; bases with no gene match: 2. This CDR3 comprises 13 residues. The chain's CDR3 is CASSFAGGEKLFF. The CDR3 nucleotides read TGTGCCAGCAGTTTTGCAGGGGGCGAAAAACTGTTTTTT.

V and J are TRBV7-6 and TRBJ2-2; D may be TRBD2 (6 bases). There are 14 residues in the CDR3. CDR1 and CDR2 (germline): SGHVS, FNYEAQ. V was pared by 7 bases and J by 7 bases, with 16 bases between. In nucleotides, the CDR3 is TGTGCCAGCACCGGTGGCGGGGTGGTCGGGGAGCTGTTTTTT. It is translated as CASTGGGVVGELFF.

This clonotype has a handful of counts. The V and J genes are TRBV6-1 and TRBJ1-5; D possibly corresponds to TRBD1 (5 bases). The CDR3 runs 13 residues. The germline V gene has CDR1 MNHNS and CDR2 SASEGT. Trimming shortened V by 5 bases and J by 4 bases, and 9 bases separated the two germline ends. This CDR3 reads CASSPRENQPQHF. The CDR3 DNA is TGTGCCAGCAGTCCCAGGGAAAATCAGCCCCAGCATTTT.

This clonotype was detected many times. The chain employs TRBV12-3 or TRBV12-4 and TRBJ2-7; D possibly matches TRBD1 or TRBD2 (5 bases each). This CDR3 spans 12 amino acids. With 6 bases removed from V and 4 bases from J, the gap between germline ends came to 10 bases. The CDR3 region is CASSFGTYEQYF. CDR3 nucleotides: TGTGCCAGCAGCTTCGGGACGTACGAGCAGTACTTC.

This clonotype was seen a handful of times. This sequence joins TRBV11-3 and TRBJ2-5, with D tentatively TRBD2 (6 bases). Germline-derived CDR1 and CDR2 are SGHNT and YENEEA. The CDR3 runs to 16 residues. The V and J ends lost 3 bases and 5 bases respectively, with 19 bases between them. The CDR3 nucleotides are TGTGCCAGCAGCTTCTCTTGGGGGGAAGGAATGGAGACCCAGTACTTC. The encoded protein is CASSFSWGEGMETQYF.

This chain links TRBV3-1 with TRBJ2-2; 7 nucleotides match TRBD2. The V gene's germline CDR1 is LGHDT and CDR2 YNNKEL (reference sequence). The CDR3 covers 19 residues. Losses at the gene ends were 0 bases for V and 2 bases for J; bases not matched to a gene: 12. CDR3 bases: TGTGCCAGCAGCCAAGAGTTCGCTGGGACTAACGGTAACACCGGGGAGCTGTTTTTT. Translation gives CASSQEFAGTNGNTGELFF.

This clonotype came up a few times. The chain is built from TRBV24-1 and TRBJ2-1, with 7 bases that match TRBD2. This CDR3 spans 19 amino acids. Unmatched junction bases numbered 16, after V lost 2 bases and J lost 4 bases. Germline CDR1 is KGHDR and CDR2 is SFDVKD. CDR3 protein: CATSDWGSDGGRSYNEQFF. The CDR3, as DNA: TGTGCCACCAGTGATTGGGGGAGTGATGGCGGGAGATCATACAATGAGCAGTTCTTC.

The chain has TRBV7-8 and TRBJ2-7; no clear D gene. The CDR3 has 13 residues. Germline V gives CDR1 SGHVS, CDR2 FQNEAQ. The V end was cut by 6 bases, the J end by 2 bases, with 11 bases between. The CDR3 DNA reads TGTGCCAGCAGATCCCGGCGCCCCTACGAGCAGTACTTC. Translating it yields CASRSRRPYEQYF.

This rearrangement joins TRBV6-2 or TRBV6-3 to TRBJ2-5; perhaps D is TRBD1 or TRBD2 (5 bases each). CDR3 size: 16 residues. With 0 bases removed from V and 1 base from J, the gap between germline ends came to 12 bases. Looked up from germline, CDR1 is MNHEY and CDR2 is SVGEGT. The DNA for the CDR3 is TGTGCCAGCAGTTACTCTGTGGGGACCCTCCAAGAGACCCAGTACTTC. As protein: CASSYSVGTLQETQYF.

This chain uses TRBV5-5 with TRBJ2-3; perhaps TRBD2 as D (5 bases). V was clipped by 3 bases and J by 2 bases, with 13 bases between them. The CDR3 runs 15 residues. Looked up from germline, CDR1 is SGHKS and CDR2 is YYEKEE (reference sequence). The chain's CDR3 is CASSSLGFSTDTQYF. The DNA for the CDR3 is TGTGCCAGCAGCTCACTAGGTTTTTCCACAGATACGCAGTATTTT.

This clonotype was counted ten times or more. The V call is TRBV20-1, the J call TRBJ1-5; possible D gene TRBD1, 5 bases. This CDR3 has 13 amino acids. Per the germline V gene, CDR1 is DFQATT and CDR2 is SNEGSKA (reference sequence). The ends were cut back, 1 base at V and 4 bases at J, with 8 bases in the middle. In nucleotides, the CDR3 is TGCAGTGCTAGAGTGGGGCTAAATCAGCCCCAGCATTTT. Amino acid sequence: CSARVGLNQPQHF.

This clonotype was counted only a few times. The chain is built from TRBV12-3 or TRBV12-4 and TRBJ2-1, with D perhaps matching TRBD2 (7 bases). The CDR3 runs 13 residues. The V and J ends lost 10 bases and 6 bases respectively, with 16 bases between them. CDR3 nucleotide sequence: TGTGCCACTAGGAGGGGGGGGCCCAATGAGCAGTTCTTC. Amino acids: CATRRGGPNEQFF.

In this sample, this clonotype turned up a few times. The chain couples TRBV24-1 to TRBJ2-5; D gene ambiguous. CDR3 size: 13 residues. CDR1 and CDR2 (germline): KGHDR, SFDVKD. Trimming pared 2 bases from V and 3 bases from J, leaving 6 bases between. The CDR3 protein is CATSDYRKETQYF. CDR3 bases: TGTGCCACCAGTGATTATCGAAAAGAGACCCAGTACTTC.

The sample holds a few counts of this clonotype. The chain employs TRBV28 and TRBJ2-2; D is unresolved. Trimming took 10 bases from V and 1 from J, leaving 16 bases between them. Germline CDR1 MDHEN, CDR2 SYDVKM. This CDR3 is 15 amino acids long. Here the CDR3 reads CATSGRMENTGELFF. CDR3 in DNA: TGTGCCACCTCCGGCAGGATGGAGAACACCGGGGAGCTGTTTTTT.

In this sample, this clonotype turned up a few times. The J gene is TRBJ2-6, the V gene TRBV6-5, with D perhaps matching TRBD1 (5 bases). V was cut by 2 bases and J by 0 bases, with 11 bases left in between. The CDR3 totals 17 residues. In germline, CDR1 is MNHEY, CDR2 SVGAGI. CDR3 bases: TGTGCCAGCAGTTACAGGGGCAGGGCCTCTGGGGCCAACGTCCTGACTTTC. Translated: CASSYRGRASGANVLTF.

This clonotype was detected only a few times. The V call is TRBV6-1, the J call TRBJ1-1, with D perhaps TRBD1 (5 bases). Germline V lookup: CDR1 MNHNS, CDR2 SASEGT. The CDR3 has 15 amino acids. V lost 6 bases, J lost 3 bases, and 17 bases lay in between. CDR3 bases: TGTGCCAGCAGCGCCCCTGGGACCGTGCACACTGAAGCTTTCTTT. Its protein is CASSAPGTVHTEAFF.

The chain carries TRBV3-1 and TRBJ1-5; D unclear. The V and J ends lost 0 bases and 6 bases respectively, with 12 bases between them. The CDR3 sequence is 15 residues long. CDR1 LGHDT and CDR2 YNNKEL come from the germline V gene (reference sequence). CDR3: CASSQDVRVSQPQHF. CDR3 coding DNA: TGTGCCAGCAGCCAAGATGTGAGGGTAAGTCAGCCCCAGCATTTT. The full variable domain, its missing parts supplied by reference TRBV3-1 and TRBJ1-5, is DTAVSQTPKYLVTQMGNDKSIKCEQNLGHDTMYWYKQDSKKFLKIMFSYNNKELIINETVPNRFSPKSPDKAHLNLHINSLELGDSAVYFCASSQDVRVSQPQHFGDGTRLSIL.